This TCR beta chain was found in a study of cytomegalovirus exposure and HLA in healthy donors. Comment on this clone: Other DNA sequences in this specimen translate into the identical CDR3.

Germline assignment: CDR1 LGHNA and CDR2 YNFKEQ. With 0 bases removed from V and 0 bases from J, the gap between germline ends came to 11 bases. This CDR3 is 16 amino acids long. A multiplex PCR was run with 60 Vbeta primers and 13 Jbeta primers. Data came from immunoSEQ multiplex PCR; TCRdb stores just in-frame clones and leaves some out. The sample lists 300,000 or so clones, approximately 85% occurring once. This TCR derives from a woman aged 40 to 49 in good health and CMV-seropositive. This chain uses TRBV4-2 with TRBJ1-1; D is ambiguous. The material sequenced was PBMCs. CDR3 bases: TGTGCCAGCAGCCAAGATGCAGACTCTATGAACACTGAAGCTTTCTTT. It encodes CASSQDADSMNTEAFF.